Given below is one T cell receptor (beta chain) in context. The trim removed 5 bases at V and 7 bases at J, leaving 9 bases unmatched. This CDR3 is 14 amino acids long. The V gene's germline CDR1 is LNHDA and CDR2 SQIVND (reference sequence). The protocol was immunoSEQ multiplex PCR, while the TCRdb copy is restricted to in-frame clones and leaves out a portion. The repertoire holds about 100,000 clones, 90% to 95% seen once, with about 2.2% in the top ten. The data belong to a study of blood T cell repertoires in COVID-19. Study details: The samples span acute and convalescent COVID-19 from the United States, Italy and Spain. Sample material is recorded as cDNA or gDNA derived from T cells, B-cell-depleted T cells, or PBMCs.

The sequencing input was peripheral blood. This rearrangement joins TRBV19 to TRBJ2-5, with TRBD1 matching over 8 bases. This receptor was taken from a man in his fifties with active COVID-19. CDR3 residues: CASSQTGASGTQYF. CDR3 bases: TGTGCCAGTAGTCAGACAGGGGCCAGCGGGACCCAGTACTTC.